The 26 T cell receptor beta chains below were found in one sample sequenced in a study of blood T cells in healthy people across ages. A second about 7 to 12 cycle PCR used barcoded and J-beta primers. MiXCR, run by TCRdb on the 5' RACE reads, gives a single entry per CDR3 protein. The sample consists of a few hundred thousand distinct CDR3 sequences, more than 45% of them appearing once. The specimen was blood. The receptors were sampled from a man aged 60 to 69 in good health.

This clonotype was counted ten times or more. The J gene is TRBJ1-1, the V gene TRBV16; D uncertain. Trimming took off 2 bases at V and 11 bases at J, with 15 bases between the two ends. Germline-derived CDR1 and CDR2 are KGHSY and FQNENV. CDR3 length: 13 amino acids. As DNA, the CDR3 is TGTGCCAGCAGCCAACCGAGCGGTCGCGGGGCTTTCTTT. Protein: CASSQPSGRGAFF.

The chain couples TRBV6-6 to TRBJ2-5; D tentatively fits TRBD1 or TRBD2 (6 bases each). The J call is in doubt because the DNA end fits TRBJ2-7 better. CDR1 is MNHNY, CDR2 SVGAGI, per germline (reference sequence). This CDR3 region has 15 residues. CDR3 DNA: TGTGCCAGCAGTTACTCCGGGGGCGAACGCTACGAGCAGTACTTC. It is translated as CASSYSGGERYEQYF.

This clonotype appeared a single time. The chain recombines TRBV6-6 with TRBJ1-2; no reliable D call. V lost 7 bases and J 1 base, leaving 10 bases between the germline ends. CDR1 is MNHNY, CDR2 SVGAGI, per germline (reference sequence). CDR3 length equals 13 residues. CDR3: CASTAGNNYGYTF. CDR3 in DNA: TGTGCCAGCACAGCCGGGAATAACTATGGCTACACCTTC.

This clonotype came up once. The rearrangement joins TRBV6-1 to TRBJ2-3; 10 bases match TRBD2. Trimming cost V 5 bases and J 3 bases; bases outside gene matches: 11. Germline assignment: CDR1 MNHNS and CDR2 SASEGT. CDR3 length: 17 residues. The CDR3 DNA follows: TGTGCCAGCAGTCCAGGGGAGCGGGGGGGCGTAACAGATACGCAGTATTTT. Translation gives CASSPGERGGVTDTQYF.

Many counts were recorded for this clonotype. The genes are TRBV24-1 and TRBJ2-1; 16 bases line up with TRBD2. CDR1 KGHDR and CDR2 SFDVKD come from the germline V gene. The CDR3 covers 19 residues. V shed 2 bases and J 3 bases; nucleotides not matched to a gene: 6. The CDR3 nucleotides are TGTGCCACCAGTGATTCCTCCGGGACTAGCGGGAGGGGCTACAATGAGCAGTTCTTC. Its translation: CATSDSSGTSGRGYNEQFF.

This clonotype was observed a handful of times. The V and J genes are TRBV7-2 and TRBJ2-3, with D hard to call. The CDR3 covers 15 residues. Trimming removed 4 bases from V and 1 base from J, with 12 bases in between. The germline gives CDR1 SGHTA, CDR2 FQGNSA. The CDR3 nucleotides are TGTGCCAGCAGCTCCCGCAGCCCCCGCACAGATACGCAGTATTTT. It is translated as CASSSRSPRTDTQYF.

The DNA for the CDR3 is TGTGCCAGCAGTCCCAAGGCCGGTTCCTACGAGCAGTACTTC. It is translated as CASSPKAGSYEQYF. The chain is built from TRBV6-6 and TRBJ2-7; D ambiguous. The ends were cut back, 5 bases at V and 1 base at J, with 12 bases in the middle. Looked up from germline, CDR1 is MNHNY and CDR2 is SVGAGI (reference sequence). This CDR3 has 14 amino acids.

The V and J genes are TRBV6-5 and TRBJ1-4; no reliable D call. Germline CDR1 and CDR2: MNHEY and SVGAGI. V was shortened by 5 bases and J by 11 bases, with 21 bases between the two germline ends. CDR3 length: 15 amino acids. The CDR3 sequence: CASSTTGSLSRKLFF. In nucleotides, the CDR3 is TGTGCCAGCAGTACAACCGGGAGCCTCAGTAGGAAACTGTTTTTT.

The chain couples TRBV9 to TRBJ2-4; D unresolved. Germline values: CDR1 SGDLS, CDR2 YYNGEE. This CDR3 spans 14 amino acids. With 0 bases removed from V and 13 bases from J, the gap between germline ends came to 17 bases. CDR3 DNA: TGTGCCAGCAGCGTAGGGTCGCAGAGCTACAAGCAGTACTTC. Its protein is CASSVGSQSYKQYF.

This chain joins TRBV6-1 and TRBJ2-7; 11 bases fit TRBD2. Germline CDR1 and CDR2: MNHNS and SASEGT. The CDR3 has 14 residues. V lost 7 bases to trimming and J lost 5 bases; unmatched junction nucleotides: 7. The CDR3 here is CASTGGLAGDEQYF. The CDR3, as DNA: TGTGCCAGCACCGGCGGACTAGCGGGCGACGAGCAGTACTTC.

The chain joins TRBV3-1 to TRBJ2-3, with no clear D. CDR1 and CDR2 from the germline V gene are LGHDT and YNNKEL (reference sequence). There are 14 residues in the CDR3. V lost 4 bases and J 5 bases, leaving 13 bases between the germline ends. The CDR3 reads CASSPLAPRDTQYF. For the CDR3, the DNA is TGTGCCAGCAGCCCTCTCGCGCCCCGAGATACGCAGTATTTT.

The gene calls are TRBV20-1 and TRBJ1-2; 9 bases are shared with TRBD1. Trimming cost V 2 bases and J 8 bases; bases outside gene matches: 3. Looked up from germline, CDR1 is DFQATT and CDR2 is SNEGSKA (reference sequence). This CDR3 spans 12 amino acids. The CDR3 protein is CSARTGGKGYTF. CDR3 sequence (DNA): TGCAGTGCTAGAACAGGGGGCAAAGGCTACACCTTC.

This clonotype came up a few times. This sequence joins TRBV14 and TRBJ2-3, with 7 bases lining up with TRBD2. The CDR3 extends over 17 amino acids. Germline V lookup: CDR1 SGHDN, CDR2 FVKESK. Losses at the gene ends were 1 base for V and 2 bases for J; bases not matched to a gene: 9. The DNA of the CDR3 is TGTGCCAGCAGCCAAGGAGTCGGGGGGTTCAACACAGATACGCAGTATTTT. It translates to CASSQGVGGFNTDTQYF. The full variable domain, rest sourced from reference TRBV14 and TRBJ2-3, is EAGVTQFPSHSVIEKGQTVTLRCDPISGHDNLYWYRRVMGKEIKFLLHFVKESKQDESGMPNNRFLAERTGGTYSTLKVQPAELEDSGVYFCASSQGVGGFNTDTQYFGPGTRLTVL.

As concerns this clonotype: A single base separates this from a much larger clone, so it may be a read error. The chain recombines TRBV30 with TRBJ1-2; 7 bases map to TRBD1. CDR1 is GTSNPN, CDR2 SVGIG, per germline (reference sequence). This CDR3 is built from 12 residues. The chain's CDR3 is CAWQTGVHGHTF. CDR3 nucleotides: TGTGCCTGGCAAACAGGGGTCCATGGCCACACCTTC.

This clonotype showed up just a few times. The chain combines TRBV11-2 with TRBJ2-1; D gene unclear. Matching the DNA end better, TRBJ2-7 makes the J call doubtful. The CDR3 runs to 13 residues. CDR1 and CDR2 (germline): SGHAT, FQNNGV. The CDR3, as DNA: TGTGCCAGCAGCTTAGGCTTCGCCAATGAGCAGTACTTC. Its protein is CASSLGFANEQYF.

The genes are TRBV5-1 and TRBJ2-7, with D possibly being TRBD2 (6 bases). Trimming removed 1 base at V and 2 bases at J, with 10 bases between. Germline CDR1 and CDR2: SGHRS and YFSETQ. CDR3 size: 14 residues. The CDR3 DNA sequence: TGCGCCAGCAGCTTGTCGGGAGAGCCCTACGAGCAGTACTTC. Its protein is CASSLSGEPYEQYF. The full variable domain, rest sourced from reference TRBV5-1 and TRBJ2-7, is KAGVTQTPRYLIKTRGQQVTLSCSPISGHRSVSWYQQTPGQGLQFLFEYFSETQRNKGNFPGRFSGRQFSNSRSEMNVSTLELGDSALYLCASSLSGEPYEQYFGPGTRLTVT.

This rearrangement joins TRBV28 to TRBJ2-1; TRBD1 is a possible D gene (6 bases). Gene TRBJ2-7 matches the end of the DNA better, so the J call may be wrong. The CDR3 extends over 13 amino acids. Germline CDR1 and CDR2: MDHEN and SYDVKM. The CDR3 bases are TGTGCCAGTCGGGACACCATCTACAATGAGCAGTACTTC. Translating it yields CASRDTIYNEQYF.

The rearrangement uses TRBV20-1 and TRBJ2-7, with D possibly being TRBD1 (5 bases). V lost 6 bases, J lost 4 bases, and 16 bases lay in between. The CDR3 has 13 residues. Germline V gives CDR1 DFQATT, CDR2 SNEGSKA (reference sequence). The DNA for the CDR3 is TGCAGTGCCCCTGGGGCTGCACGATACGAGCAGTACTTC. Its protein is CSAPGAARYEQYF.

The V call is TRBV7-9, the J call TRBJ2-5, with TRBD1 identical over 10 bases. The DNA matches TRBJ1-2 better at its end, which makes the J call doubtful. Germline lookup yields CDR1 SEHNR and CDR2 FQNEAQ (reference sequence). CDR3 length equals 15 residues. CDR3 sequence reads: CASSVNTGQGTGYTF. The CDR3 DNA reads TGTGCCAGCAGCGTCAACACGGGACAGGGGACTGGCTACACCTTC.

The chain joins TRBV9 to TRBJ2-1, with no clear D. The CDR3 is 15 residues long. V was clipped by 0 bases and J by 3 bases, with 10 bases between them. Germline V CDR1 and CDR2: SGDLS, YYNGEE. CDR3 DNA sequence: TGTGCCAGCAGCGTAGGGCAGATTAACTACAATGAGCAGTTCTTC. This codes for CASSVGQINYNEQFF. Complete variable domain (other parts from reference TRBV9 and TRBJ2-1): DSGVTQTPKHLITATGQRVTLRCSPRSGDLSVYWYQQSLDQGLQFLIQYYNGEERAKGNILERFSAQQFPDLHSELNLSSLELGDSALYFCASSVGQINYNEQFFGPGTRLTVL.

J is TRBJ2-3 and V is TRBV7-2; 11 bases align to TRBD1. Germline lookup yields CDR1 SGHTA and CDR2 FQGNSA. CDR3 length: 17 amino acids. J lost 1 base, V lost 5 bases, and 8 bases had no gene match. The CDR3 spells CASSRWDRGDGTDTQYF. CDR3 nucleotide sequence: TGTGCCAGCAGCCGTTGGGACAGGGGGGACGGCACAGATACGCAGTATTTT.

V usage is TRBV18 and J usage is TRBJ2-3; no clear D. Germline CDR1 is KGHSH and CDR2 is LQKENI. There are 12 residues in the CDR3. V was shortened by 4 bases and J by 9 bases, with 11 bases between the two germline ends. The CDR3 DNA is TGTGCCAGCTCACGCGACCGGGTCACGCAGTATTTT. As protein: CASSRDRVTQYF.

Points on this clonotype: One base away lies a much larger clone, so this may be a sequencing read error. The chain is built from TRBV7-9 and TRBJ1-2; perhaps TRBD1 as D (6 bases). This CDR3 contains 12 residues. Per germline, CDR1 SEHNR and CDR2 FQNEAQ (reference sequence). The DNA for the CDR3 is TGTGCCACCGACCGGACAGTCTATGGCAACACCTTC. Residues: CATDRTVYGNTF.

A few counts support this clonotype. The rearrangement links TRBV5-1 to TRBJ2-1; the match to TRBD2 covers 8 bases. The CDR3 consists of 16 residues. Germline loops: CDR1 SGHRS, CDR2 YFSETQ. V gave up 4 bases and J gave up 10 bases; unmatched junction bases: 16. The CDR3 bases are TGCGCCAGCAGCGACGGGCAGAGCGGGAGTCTGAGCGAGCAGTTCTTC. Translating gives CASSDGQSGSLSEQFF.

This clonotype was recorded a few times. The rearrangement uses TRBV12-3 or TRBV12-4 and TRBJ2-7; D may be TRBD2 (5 bases). V was shortened by 7 bases and J by 6 bases, with 19 bases between the two germline ends. The CDR3 has 14 amino acids. The CDR3 DNA reads as TGTGCCAGCACCAAAAGGGAGTCCCCCGCCGAGCAGTACTTC. It translates to CASTKRESPAEQYF.

This clonotype was seen only a few times. This sequence joins TRBV7-2 and TRBJ2-3, with 16 bases lining up with TRBD2. Germline lookup yields CDR1 SGHTA and CDR2 FQGNSA. The length of the CDR3 is 19 residues. Trimming cost V 5 bases and J 3 bases; bases outside gene matches: 11. The CDR3 sequence: CASSLMGLAGGGRTDTQYF. The CDR3 region has the DNA TGTGCCAGCAGCCTAATGGGACTAGCGGGAGGGGGAAGAACAGATACGCAGTATTTT.